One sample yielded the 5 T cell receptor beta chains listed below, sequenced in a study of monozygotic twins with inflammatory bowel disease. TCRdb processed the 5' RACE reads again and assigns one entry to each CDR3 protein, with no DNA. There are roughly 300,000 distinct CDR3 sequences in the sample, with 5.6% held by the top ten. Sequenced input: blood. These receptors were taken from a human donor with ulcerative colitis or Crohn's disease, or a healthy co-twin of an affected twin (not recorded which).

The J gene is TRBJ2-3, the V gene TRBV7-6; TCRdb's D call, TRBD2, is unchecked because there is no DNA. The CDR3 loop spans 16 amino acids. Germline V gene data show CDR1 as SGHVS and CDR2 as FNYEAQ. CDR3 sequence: CASSLGSSGRTDTQYF.

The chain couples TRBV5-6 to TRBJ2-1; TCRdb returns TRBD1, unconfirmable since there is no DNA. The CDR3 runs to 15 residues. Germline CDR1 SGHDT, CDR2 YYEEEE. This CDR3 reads CASSYGGRAYNEQFF.

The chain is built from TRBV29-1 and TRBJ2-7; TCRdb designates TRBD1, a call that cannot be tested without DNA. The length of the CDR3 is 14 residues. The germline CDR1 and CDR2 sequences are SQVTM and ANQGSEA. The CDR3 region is CSVDDPGQGATLYF.

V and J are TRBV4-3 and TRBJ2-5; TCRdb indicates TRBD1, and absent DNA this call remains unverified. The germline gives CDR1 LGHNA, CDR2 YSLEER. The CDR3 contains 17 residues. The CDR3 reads CASSHPSSGQDEETQYF.

CDR3 region: CASSKTGLNLYNEQFF. The chain employs TRBV27 and TRBJ2-1; as DNA is missing, the TRBD2 call by TCRdb cannot be tested. Germline V gene lookup returns CDR1 MNHEY and CDR2 SMNVEV (reference sequence). The CDR3 loop spans 16 amino acids.